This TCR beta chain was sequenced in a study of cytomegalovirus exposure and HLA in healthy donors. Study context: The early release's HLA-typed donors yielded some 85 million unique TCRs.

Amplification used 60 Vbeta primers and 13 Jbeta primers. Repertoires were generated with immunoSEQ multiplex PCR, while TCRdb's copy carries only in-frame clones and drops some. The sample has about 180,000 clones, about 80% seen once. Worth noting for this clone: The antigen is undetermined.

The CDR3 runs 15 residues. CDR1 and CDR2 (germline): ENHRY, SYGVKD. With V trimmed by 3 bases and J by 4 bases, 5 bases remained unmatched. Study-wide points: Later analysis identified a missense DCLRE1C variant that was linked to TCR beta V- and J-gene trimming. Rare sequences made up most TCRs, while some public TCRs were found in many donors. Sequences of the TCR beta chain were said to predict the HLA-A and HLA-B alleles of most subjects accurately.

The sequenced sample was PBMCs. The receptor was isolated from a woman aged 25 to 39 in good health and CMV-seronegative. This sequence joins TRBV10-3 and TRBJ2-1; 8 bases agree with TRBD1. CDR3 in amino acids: CAISEIGQGYNEQFF. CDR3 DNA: TGTGCCATCAGTGAAATAGGACAGGGTTACAATGAGCAGTTCTTC.